This TCR beta chain was captured by sequencing in a study of blood T cell repertoires in COVID-19. Study at large: Sites across the United States, Italy and Spain contributed samples from acute and convalescent COVID-19.

The junction had 6 bases not matched to a gene; V was cut back by 4 bases and J by 6 bases. Germline CDR1 and CDR2: SEHNR and FQNEAQ (reference sequence). The CDR3 covers 14 residues. Libraries were prepared by immunoSEQ multiplex PCR; TCRdb keeps only in-frame clonotypes and omits some of them. Of some 200,000 clones listed, 90% to 95% are singletons. The chain joins TRBV7-9 to TRBJ2-1, with 7 nucleotides matching TRBD1. The source is a man aged 25 to 40 with COVID-19, enrolled during active disease. Source material: peripheral blood. Written as DNA, the CDR3 is TGTGCCAGCAGCTCTACAGGGGATCTCAATGAGCAGTTCTTC. It specifies CASSSTGDLNEQFF.